One and the same sample provided the 9 T cell receptor beta chains below, sequenced in a study of CD8+CD57+ T cells in acquired aplastic anemia. The TCR beta profiling, which covered VDJ combination and CDR3 sequence, was carried out using genomic DNA as the template. TCRdb re-derived calls from the reads in MiXCR, one entry per CDR3 protein. The sample holds 200,000 to 250,000 distinct CDR3 sequences, 61% seen once. The sample was sorted CD4+, CD8+, or CD8+CD57+ T cells (not recorded which) from PBMCs. These receptors were taken from a human donor in good health.

This clonotype was seen only once. This sequence joins TRBV10-3 and TRBJ1-2; TRBD1 is a possible D gene (5 bases). V shed 2 bases and J shed 4 bases, with 11 bases lying between them. There are 14 residues in the CDR3. From germline, CDR1 is ENHRY and CDR2 SYGVKD. The CDR3 spells CAISEGPQGYGYTF. DNA of the CDR3: TGTGCCATCAGTGAGGGCCCGCAGGGCTATGGCTACACCTTC.

The V call is TRBV24-1, the J call TRBJ2-2; 7 bases align to TRBD1. The CDR3 contains 15 residues. Trimming cost V 5 bases and J 1 base; bases outside gene matches: 3. Germline assignment: CDR1 KGHDR and CDR2 SFDVKD. CDR3 protein: CATSVGTENTGELFF. The CDR3 DNA follows: TGTGCCACCAGTGTGGGGACAGAGAACACCGGGGAGCTGTTTTTT.

This chain connects TRBV19 to TRBJ1-4; D gene uncertain. The CDR3 spans 15 residues. Per the germline V gene, CDR1 is LNHDA and CDR2 is SQIVND (reference sequence). Trimming removed 5 bases at V and 8 bases at J, with 18 bases between. CDR3 nucleotide sequence: TGTGCCAGTAGTCCGCTCGGGGTGGGAAGCGAAAAACTGTTTTTT. Protein: CASSPLGVGSEKLFF.

The J gene is TRBJ2-5, the V gene TRBV2; 8 nucleotides agree with TRBD2. Germline CDR1 SNHLY, CDR2 FYNNEI. V lost 6 bases, J lost 11 bases, and 17 bases stayed unmatched. This CDR3 is built from 15 residues. This chain's CDR3 is CASRVSGIIADTQYF. CDR3 sequence (DNA): TGTGCCAGCAGAGTTAGCGGGATTATCGCAGATACGCAGTACTTC. Drawing the rest from reference TRBV2 and TRBJ2-5, the complete variable domain is EPEVTQTPSHQVTQMGQEVILRCVPISNHLYFYWYRQILGQKVEFLVSFYNNEISEKSEIFDDQFSVERPDGSNFTLKIRSTKLEDSAMYFCASRVSGIIADTQYFGPGTRLLVL.

This clonotype was picked up many times. V usage is TRBV27 and J usage is TRBJ2-7; 7 bases agree with TRBD1. The CDR3 spans 14 residues. Losses at the gene ends were 8 bases for V and 0 bases for J; bases not matched to a gene: 7. Germline assignment: CDR1 MNHEY and CDR2 SMNVEV (reference sequence). The chain's CDR3 is CASGDDRDSYEQYF. The CDR3 DNA reads TGTGCCAGCGGGGACGACAGGGACTCCTACGAGCAGTACTTC.

This chain joins TRBV4-1 and TRBJ1-2, with D perhaps TRBD1 (6 bases). V was clipped by 4 bases and J by 6 bases, with 12 bases between them. The CDR3 has 13 amino acids. The V gene's germline CDR1 is MGHRA and CDR2 YSYEKL. The CDR3 spells CASSLQGNDGYTF. The CDR3 DNA sequence: TGCGCCAGCAGCCTACAGGGAAATGATGGCTACACCTTC.

The chain has TRBV29-1 and TRBJ2-5, with D maybe TRBD2 (6 bases). The germline CDR1 and CDR2 sequences are SQVTM and ANQGSEA. The CDR3 contains 12 residues. The germline V and J ends were trimmed by 6 bases and 4 bases, with 12 bases remaining between them. CDR3 in amino acids: CSVKMGGETQYF. Written as DNA, the CDR3 is TGCAGCGTGAAAATGGGGGGAGAGACCCAGTACTTC.

CDR3 bases: TGTGCCAGCAACCAGGGTCGGAATCAGCCCCAGCATTTT. This encodes CASNQGRNQPQHF. The genes are TRBV2 and TRBJ1-5; D perhaps matches TRBD1 (5 bases). Germline V gives CDR1 SNHLY, CDR2 FYNNEI. This CDR3 has 13 residues. Trimming cost V 7 bases and J 4 bases, with 11 bases left between them.

The chain has TRBV29-1 and TRBJ1-2; possible D gene TRBD1, 6 bases. There are 12 residues in the CDR3. Deletions cut 0 bases from V and 7 bases from J, with 9 bases between. The V gene's germline CDR1 is SQVTM and CDR2 ANQGSEA. In nucleotides, the CDR3 is TGCAGCGTTGAAGAGGGGGCGGGTGGCTACACCTTC. It encodes CSVEEGAGGYTF.